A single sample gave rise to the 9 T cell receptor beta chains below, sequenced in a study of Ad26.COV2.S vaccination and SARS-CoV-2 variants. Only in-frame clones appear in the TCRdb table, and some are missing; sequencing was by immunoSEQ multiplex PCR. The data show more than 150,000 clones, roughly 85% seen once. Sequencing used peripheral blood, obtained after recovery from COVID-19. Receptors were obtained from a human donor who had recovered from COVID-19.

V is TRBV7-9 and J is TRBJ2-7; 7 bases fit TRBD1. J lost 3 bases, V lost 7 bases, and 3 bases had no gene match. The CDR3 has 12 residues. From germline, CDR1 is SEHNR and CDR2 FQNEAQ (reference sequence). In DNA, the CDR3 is TGTGCCAGCAAGGACAGGAACTACGAGCAGTACTTC. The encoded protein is CASKDRNYEQYF.

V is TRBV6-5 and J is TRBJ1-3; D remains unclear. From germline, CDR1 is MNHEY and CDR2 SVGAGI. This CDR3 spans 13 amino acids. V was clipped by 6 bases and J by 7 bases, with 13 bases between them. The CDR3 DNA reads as TGTGCCAGCAGGCCGTCTCCGGGGAACACCATATATTTT. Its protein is CASRPSPGNTIYF.

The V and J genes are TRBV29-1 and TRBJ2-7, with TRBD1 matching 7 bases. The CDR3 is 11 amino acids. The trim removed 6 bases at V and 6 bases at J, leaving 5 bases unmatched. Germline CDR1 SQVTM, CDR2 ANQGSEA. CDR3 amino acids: CSVGTGAEQYF. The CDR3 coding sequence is TGCAGCGTGGGCACAGGGGCCGAGCAGTACTTC.

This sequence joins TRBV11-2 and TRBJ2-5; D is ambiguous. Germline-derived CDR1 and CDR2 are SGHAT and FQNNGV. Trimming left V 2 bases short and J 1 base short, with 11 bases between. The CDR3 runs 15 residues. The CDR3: CASSLLGRSQETQYF. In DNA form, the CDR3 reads TGTGCCAGCAGCTTACTAGGGCGCTCCCAAGAGACCCAGTACTTC.

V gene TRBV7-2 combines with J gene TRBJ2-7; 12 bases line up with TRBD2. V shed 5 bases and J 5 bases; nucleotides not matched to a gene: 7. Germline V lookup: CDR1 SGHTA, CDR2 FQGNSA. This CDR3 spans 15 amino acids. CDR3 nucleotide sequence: TGTGCCAGCAGCCCCCTAGCGGGGGGGCATAACGAGCAGTACTTC. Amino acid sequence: CASSPLAGGHNEQYF.

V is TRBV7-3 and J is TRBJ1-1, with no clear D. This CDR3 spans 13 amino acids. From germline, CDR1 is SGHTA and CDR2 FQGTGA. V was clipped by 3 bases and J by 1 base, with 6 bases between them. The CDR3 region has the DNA TGTGCCAGCAGCTTCGGGGAGAACACTGAAGCTTTCTTT. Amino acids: CASSFGENTEAFF.

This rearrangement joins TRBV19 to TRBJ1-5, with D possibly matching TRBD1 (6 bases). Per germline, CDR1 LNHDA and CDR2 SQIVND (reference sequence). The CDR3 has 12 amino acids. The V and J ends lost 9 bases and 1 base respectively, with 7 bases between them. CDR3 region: CASGQSNQPQHF. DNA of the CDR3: TGTGCCAGCGGACAGAGCAATCAGCCCCAGCATTTT. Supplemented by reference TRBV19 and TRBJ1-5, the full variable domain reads DGGITQSPKYLFRKEGQNVTLSCEQNLNHDAMYWYRQDPGQGLRLIYYSQIVNDFQKGDIAEGYSVSREKKESFPLTVTSAQKNPTAFYLCASGQSNQPQHFGDGTRLSIL.

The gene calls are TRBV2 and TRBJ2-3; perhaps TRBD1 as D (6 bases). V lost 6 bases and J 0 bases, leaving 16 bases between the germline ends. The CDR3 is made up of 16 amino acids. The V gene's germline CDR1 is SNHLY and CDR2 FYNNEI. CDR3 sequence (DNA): TGTGCCAGCAGCGCTTCGGACAGAACTAGCACAGATACGCAGTATTTT. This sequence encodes CASSASDRTSTDTQYF.

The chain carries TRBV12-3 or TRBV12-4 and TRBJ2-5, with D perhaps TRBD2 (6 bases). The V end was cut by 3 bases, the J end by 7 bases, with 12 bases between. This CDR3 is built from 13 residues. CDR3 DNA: TGTGCCAGCAGTTTCGGGACTGGGGGGACCCAGTACTTC. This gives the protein CASSFGTGGTQYF.